The 10 T cell receptor beta chains presented below share a single source sample, sequenced in a study of T cell responses to AZD1222 COVID-19 vaccine. Assay used: immunoSEQ multiplex PCR; TCRdb lists only in-frame clones, some missing. The sample yields around 150,000 clones, around 94% seen once. Sequenced material: peripheral blood, taken 28 days after the second AZD1222 dose. These receptors came from an adult who received the AZD1222 COVID-19 vaccine.

CDR3 sequence: CASSRLTSGRNLLRGTDTQYF. In DNA, the CDR3 is TGTGCCAGCAGCCGACTCACTAGCGGGAGAAATCTCCTGCGGGGCACAGATACGCAGTATTTT. The chain is built from TRBV6-6 and TRBJ2-3; 11 positions match TRBD2. The CDR3 totals 21 residues. The V gene's germline CDR1 is MNHNY and CDR2 SVGAGI (reference sequence). The trim removed 6 bases at V and 1 base at J, leaving 21 bases unmatched.

V gene TRBV5-4 combines with J gene TRBJ2-5, with D possibly matching TRBD1 (5 bases). Between the trimmed V and J ends, which lost 1 base and 1 base, there was a span of 5 bases. The germline CDR1 and CDR2 sequences are SGHNT and YYREEE (reference sequence). The CDR3 spans 13 residues. The CDR3: CASSLRGQETQYF. In DNA form, the CDR3 reads TGTGCCAGCAGCTTGAGGGGCCAAGAGACCCAGTACTTC.

This rearrangement joins TRBV19 to TRBJ1-2; D gene unclear. The ends were cut back, 5 bases at V and 8 bases at J, with 9 bases in the middle. CDR3 length: 11 residues. Per the germline V gene, CDR1 is LNHDA and CDR2 is SQIVND (reference sequence). CDR3 in DNA: TGTGCCAGTAGTGCAGCCGGGGGCTACACCTTC. As protein: CASSAAGGYTF. Using reference TRBV19 and TRBJ1-2 for the parts outside the CDR3, the full variable domain is DGGITQSPKYLFRKEGQNVTLSCEQNLNHDAMYWYRQDPGQGLRLIYYSQIVNDFQKGDIAEGYSVSREKKESFPLTVTSAQKNPTAFYLCASSAAGGYTFGSGTRLTVV.

This sequence joins TRBV6-5 and TRBJ1-1; D remains unclear. Germline CDR1 is MNHEY and CDR2 is SVGAGI. Trimming stripped 2 bases from V and 4 bases from J, with 8 bases between. This CDR3 spans 13 amino acids. CDR3 sequence: CASSYTGPTEAFF. CDR3 coding DNA: TGTGCCAGCAGTTACACCGGACCCACTGAAGCTTTCTTT.

This sequence joins TRBV4-1 and TRBJ2-2; no definite D call. The V end lost 0 bases, the J end lost 11 bases, and 13 bases lay between the germline ends. The CDR3 runs 14 residues. The germline CDR1 and CDR2 sequences are MGHRA and YSYEKL. The chain's CDR3 is CASSQEELFGELFF. CDR3 bases: TGCGCCAGCAGCCAAGAAGAGCTATTCGGCGAGCTGTTTTTT.

This chain uses TRBV7-9 with TRBJ2-3; 9 positions match TRBD2. CDR1 is SEHNR and CDR2 is FQNEAQ in the germline V gene (reference sequence). The CDR3 runs to 18 residues. V lost 5 bases, J lost 5 bases, and 17 bases stayed unmatched. The DNA for the CDR3 is TGTGCCAGCAGCCCAGCCGAGGTAGCGGGGGAAAAGGGAGATACGCAGTATTTT. It is translated as CASSPAEVAGEKGDTQYF.

The gene calls are TRBV7-3 and TRBJ2-5; possible D gene TRBD2, 5 bases. The CDR3 has 13 amino acids. Per germline, CDR1 SGHTA and CDR2 FQGTGA. V lost 3 bases and J lost 4, with 9 bases in between. The CDR3: CASSFRGGETQYF. The CDR3 DNA sequence: TGTGCCAGCAGCTTCCGCGGAGGAGAGACCCAGTACTTC.

This chain links TRBV29-1 with TRBJ2-3, with 9 bases matching TRBD1. The V segment lost 5 bases and the J segment 1 base; nucleotides outside the gene matches: 13. Per germline, CDR1 SQVTM and CDR2 ANQGSEA. CDR3 size: 17 residues. The CDR3 DNA reads TGCAGCGTTCCGAGGGACAGGGCGGACTCCCGCACAGATACGCAGTATTTT. Translating it yields CSVPRDRADSRTDTQYF.

The V call is TRBV7-9, the J call TRBJ1-2; unclear D gene. V lost 9 bases to trimming and J lost 0 bases, with 8 bases between them. The CDR3 contains 12 residues. Looked up from germline, CDR1 is SEHNR and CDR2 is FQNEAQ (reference sequence). CDR3 nucleotide sequence: TGTGCCAGAGGAGACGCTAACTATGGCTACACCTTC. It codes for CARGDANYGYTF. Complete variable domain (other parts from reference TRBV7-9 and TRBJ1-2): DTGVSQNPRHKITKRGQNVTFRCDPISEHNRLYWYRQTLGQGPEFLTYFQNEAQLEKSRLLSDRFSAERPKGSFSTLEIQRTEQGDSAMYLCARGDANYGYTFGSGTRLTVV.

The chain recombines TRBV25-1 with TRBJ2-1, with 9 bases that match TRBD1. V lost 6 bases and J lost 2; bases outside the gene matches: 5. The V gene's germline CDR1 is MGHDK and CDR2 SYGVNS. The CDR3 contains 15 residues. CDR3 sequence (DNA): TGTGCCAGCAGCCCCGGGACAGGGCCCTACAATGAGCAGTTCTTC. Its protein is CASSPGTGPYNEQFF. Filled out from reference TRBV25-1 and TRBJ2-1, the complete variable domain reads EADIYQTPRYLVIGTGKKITLECSQTMGHDKMYWYQQDPGMELHLIHYSYGVNSTEKGDLSSESTVSRIRTEHFPLTLESARPSHTSQYLCASSPGTGPYNEQFFGPGTRLTVL.